This T cell receptor (beta chain) was retrieved from a study of blood T cell repertoires in COVID-19. For the study at large: T cells, B-cell-depleted T cells, or PBMCs supplied cDNA or gDNA.

Those enrolled, adults aged roughly 18 to 90 years, came from about two dozen US areas. Self-reported history from a screening survey and questionnaire set each donor's cohort. There are 15 residues in the CDR3. The V segment lost 7 bases and the J segment 2 bases; nucleotides outside the gene matches: 6. In germline, CDR1 is KGHDR, CDR2 SFDVKD. Original methodology: Nucleated cell counts were estimated from reference gene primer amplification. Sequenced by immunoSEQ multiplex PCR; TCRdb stores in-frame clones only, minus some. V, J and clone size were drawn from that table, and D and trimming were deduced from the DNA. Here the sample spans some 150,000 clones, roughly 90% being singletons.

Source material: PBMCs or T cells enriched from blood (not recorded which). The clonotype originates from a woman in her 30s with acute COVID-19. This rearrangement joins TRBV24-1 to TRBJ1-2; 10 nucleotides match TRBD1. In nucleotides, the CDR3 is TGTGCCACCAGCGACACGACAGGGGGCAACTATGGCTACACCTTC. This translates into CATSDTTGGNYGYTF.